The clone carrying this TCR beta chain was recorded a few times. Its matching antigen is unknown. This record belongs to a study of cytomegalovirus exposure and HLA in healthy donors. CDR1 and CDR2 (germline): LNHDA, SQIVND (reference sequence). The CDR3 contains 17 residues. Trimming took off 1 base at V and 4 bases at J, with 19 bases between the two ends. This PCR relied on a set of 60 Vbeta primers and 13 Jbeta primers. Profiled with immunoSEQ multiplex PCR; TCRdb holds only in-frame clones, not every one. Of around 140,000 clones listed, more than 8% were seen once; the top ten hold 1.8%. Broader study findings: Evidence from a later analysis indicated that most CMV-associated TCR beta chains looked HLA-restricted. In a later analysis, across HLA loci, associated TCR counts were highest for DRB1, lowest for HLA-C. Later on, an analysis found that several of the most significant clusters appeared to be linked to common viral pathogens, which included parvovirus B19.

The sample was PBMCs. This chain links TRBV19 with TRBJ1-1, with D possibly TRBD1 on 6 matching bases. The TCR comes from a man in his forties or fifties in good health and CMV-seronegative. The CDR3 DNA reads TGTGCCAGTAGTATAGCGACAGGTTTTGGGGTGCGCACTGAAGCTTTCTTT. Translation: CASSIATGFGVRTEAFF.